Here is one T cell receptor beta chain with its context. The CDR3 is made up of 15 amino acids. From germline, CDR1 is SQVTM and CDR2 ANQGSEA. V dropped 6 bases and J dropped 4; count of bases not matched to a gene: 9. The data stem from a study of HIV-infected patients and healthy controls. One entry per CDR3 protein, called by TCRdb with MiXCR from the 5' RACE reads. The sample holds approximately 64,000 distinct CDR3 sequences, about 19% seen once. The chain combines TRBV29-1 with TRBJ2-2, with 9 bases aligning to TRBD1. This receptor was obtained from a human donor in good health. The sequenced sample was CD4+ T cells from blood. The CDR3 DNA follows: TGCAGCGTACCAAAGGGGACAGGGTCCACCGGGGAGCTGTTTTTT. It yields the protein CSVPKGTGSTGELFF.